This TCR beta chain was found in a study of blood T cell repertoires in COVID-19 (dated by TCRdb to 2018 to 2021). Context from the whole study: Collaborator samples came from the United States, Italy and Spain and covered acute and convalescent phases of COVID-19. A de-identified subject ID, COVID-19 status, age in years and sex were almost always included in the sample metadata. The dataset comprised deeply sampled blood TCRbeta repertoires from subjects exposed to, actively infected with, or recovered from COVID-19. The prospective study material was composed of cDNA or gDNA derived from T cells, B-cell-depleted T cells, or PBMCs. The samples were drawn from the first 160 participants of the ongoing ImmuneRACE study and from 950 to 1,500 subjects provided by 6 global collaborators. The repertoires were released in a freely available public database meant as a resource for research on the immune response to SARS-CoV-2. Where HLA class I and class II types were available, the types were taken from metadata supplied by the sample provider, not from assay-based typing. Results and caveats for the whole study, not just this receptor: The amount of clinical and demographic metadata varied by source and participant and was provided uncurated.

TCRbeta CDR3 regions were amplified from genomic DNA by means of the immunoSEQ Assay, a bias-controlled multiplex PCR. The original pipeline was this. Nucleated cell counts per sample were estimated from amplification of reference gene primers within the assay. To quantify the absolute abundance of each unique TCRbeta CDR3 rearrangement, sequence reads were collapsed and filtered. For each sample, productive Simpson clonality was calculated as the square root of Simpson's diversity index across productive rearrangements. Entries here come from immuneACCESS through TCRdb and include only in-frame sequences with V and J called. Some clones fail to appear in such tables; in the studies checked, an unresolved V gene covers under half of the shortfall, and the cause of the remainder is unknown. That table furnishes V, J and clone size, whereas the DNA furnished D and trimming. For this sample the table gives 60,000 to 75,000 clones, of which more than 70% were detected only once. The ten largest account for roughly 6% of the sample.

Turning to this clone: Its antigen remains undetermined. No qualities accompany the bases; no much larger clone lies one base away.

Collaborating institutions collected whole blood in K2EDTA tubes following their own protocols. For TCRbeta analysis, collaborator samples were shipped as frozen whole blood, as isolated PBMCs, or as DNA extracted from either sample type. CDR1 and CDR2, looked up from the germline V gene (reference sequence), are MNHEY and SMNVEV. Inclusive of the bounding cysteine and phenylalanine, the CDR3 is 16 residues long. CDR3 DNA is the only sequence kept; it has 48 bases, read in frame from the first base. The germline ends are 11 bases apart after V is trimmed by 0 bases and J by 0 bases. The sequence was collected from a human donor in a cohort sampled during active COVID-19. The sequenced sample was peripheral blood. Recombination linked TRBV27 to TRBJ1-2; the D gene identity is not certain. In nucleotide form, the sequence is TGTGCCAGCAGTTTATCCGGTTTTGATTCTAACTATGGCTACACCTTC. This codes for CASSLSGFDSNYGYTF.